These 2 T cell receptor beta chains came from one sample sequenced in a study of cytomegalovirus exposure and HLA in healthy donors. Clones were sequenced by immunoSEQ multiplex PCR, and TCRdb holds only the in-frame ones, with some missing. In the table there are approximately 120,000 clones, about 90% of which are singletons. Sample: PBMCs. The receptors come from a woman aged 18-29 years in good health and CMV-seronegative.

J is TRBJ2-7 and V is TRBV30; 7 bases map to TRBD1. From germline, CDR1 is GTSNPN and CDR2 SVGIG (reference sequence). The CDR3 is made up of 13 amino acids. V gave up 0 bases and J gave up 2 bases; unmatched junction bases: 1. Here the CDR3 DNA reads TGTGCCTGGAGTGTAGGGACAGCCTACGAGCAGTACTTC. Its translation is CAWSVGTAYEQYF.

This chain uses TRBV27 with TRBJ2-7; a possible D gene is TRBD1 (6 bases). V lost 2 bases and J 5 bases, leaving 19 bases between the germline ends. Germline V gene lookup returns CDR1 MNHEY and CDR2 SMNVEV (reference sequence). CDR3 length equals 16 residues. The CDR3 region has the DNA TGTGCCAGCAGTTTAAGAGGTAGGGGGTCGTGGAACGAGCAGTACTTC. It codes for CASSLRGRGSWNEQYF.